This is a list of T cell receptor beta chains from one sample in a study of beta chain features in type 1 diabetes. The protocol was immunoSEQ multiplex PCR, while the TCRdb copy is restricted to in-frame clones and leaves out a portion. In the table there are a few hundred thousand clones, roughly 14% of which are singletons. Sequences were obtained from naive CD4+ T cells from blood. Every receptor here comes from a young woman with type 1 diabetes. Both conserved end residues are part of each CDR3. A D gene is named only where the DNA matches it firmly. The listing skips clone size in some rows; elsewhere it reads once, few, many or a size class.

J gene: TRBJ1-1
clone size: .
V gene: TRBV5-1
D gene: .
CDR3 protein: CASSLEGTYGGEAFF
CDR3 DNA: TGCGCCAGCAGCTTGGAAGGGACTTACGGCGGTGAAGCTTTCTTT

J gene: TRBJ1-2
clone size: few
V gene: TRBV5-6
D gene: TRBD1
CDR3 protein: CASSARQGPHTF
CDR3 DNA: TGTGCCAGCAGCGCTCGACAGGGCCCGCACACCTTC

J gene: TRBJ2-7
clone size: .
V gene: TRBV7-8
D gene: .
CDR3 protein: CASSSTGLTYEQYF
CDR3 DNA: TGTGCCAGCAGCTCGACCGGGTTAACCTACGAGCAGTACTTC

J gene: TRBJ1-1
clone size: .
V gene: TRBV12-5
D gene: .
CDR3 protein: CASGLVVSMNTEAFF
CDR3 DNA: TGTGCTAGTGGTTTGGTAGTGTCTATGAACACTGAAGCTTTCTTT

J gene: TRBJ1-2
clone size: few
V gene: TRBV29-1
D gene: TRBD1
CDR3 protein: CSVKGAGGGYTF
CDR3 DNA: TGCAGCGTTAAGGGGGCTGGCGGTGGCTACACCTTC

J gene: TRBJ2-7
clone size: .
V gene: TRBV5-1
D gene: .
CDR3 protein: CASSPVTGVYEQYF
CDR3 DNA: TGCGCCAGCAGCCCCGTGACAGGTGTCTACGAGCAGTACTTC

J gene: TRBJ2-4
clone size: few
V gene: TRBV5-4
D gene: .
CDR3 protein: CASSLQGGGKNIQYF
CDR3 DNA: TGTGCCAGCAGCCTACAGGGGGGGGGCAAAAACATTCAGTACTTC

J gene: TRBJ1-4
clone size: few
V gene: TRBV19
D gene: .
CDR3 protein: CASNQDSVGRKLFF
CDR3 DNA: TGTGCCAGTAACCAGGACAGCGTGGGTCGGAAACTGTTTTTT

J gene: TRBJ2-4
clone size: .
V gene: TRBV28
D gene: TRBD2
CDR3 protein: CASRQGLAGVKNIQYF
CDR3 DNA: TGTGCCAGCAGGCAGGGACTAGCAGGGGTCAAAAACATTCAGTACTTC

J gene: TRBJ2-3
clone size: few
V gene: TRBV28
D gene: TRBD2
CDR3 protein: CASSSIAMAGVPDTQYF
CDR3 DNA: TGTGCCAGCAGTTCCATAGCCATGGCGGGAGTCCCAGATACGCAGTATTTT

J gene: TRBJ2-1
clone size: .
V gene: TRBV7-8
D gene: .
CDR3 protein: CASSDQSLLWEQFF
CDR3 DNA: TGTGCCAGCAGCGATCAGTCCCTGCTTTGGGAGCAGTTCTTC

J gene: TRBJ1-1
clone size: .
V gene: TRBV30
D gene: .
CDR3 protein: CASGENTEAFF
CDR3 DNA: TGTGCCTCGGGAGAGAACACTGAAGCTTTCTTT

J gene: TRBJ2-2
clone size: few
V gene: TRBV4-3
D gene: .
CDR3 protein: CASSLERLINTGELFF
CDR3 DNA: TGCGCCAGCAGCCTGGAGAGACTCATCAACACCGGGGAGCTGTTTTTT

J gene: TRBJ1-1
clone size: few
V gene: TRBV6-5
D gene: .
CDR3 protein: CASGAWAADTEAFF
CDR3 DNA: TGTGCCAGCGGGGCCTGGGCGGCCGACACTGAAGCTTTCTTT

J gene: TRBJ1-1
clone size: few
V gene: TRBV5-1
D gene: TRBD1
CDR3 protein: CASSFLGQGNTEAFF
CDR3 DNA: TGCGCCAGCAGCTTCCTAGGACAGGGAAACACTGAAGCTTTCTTT